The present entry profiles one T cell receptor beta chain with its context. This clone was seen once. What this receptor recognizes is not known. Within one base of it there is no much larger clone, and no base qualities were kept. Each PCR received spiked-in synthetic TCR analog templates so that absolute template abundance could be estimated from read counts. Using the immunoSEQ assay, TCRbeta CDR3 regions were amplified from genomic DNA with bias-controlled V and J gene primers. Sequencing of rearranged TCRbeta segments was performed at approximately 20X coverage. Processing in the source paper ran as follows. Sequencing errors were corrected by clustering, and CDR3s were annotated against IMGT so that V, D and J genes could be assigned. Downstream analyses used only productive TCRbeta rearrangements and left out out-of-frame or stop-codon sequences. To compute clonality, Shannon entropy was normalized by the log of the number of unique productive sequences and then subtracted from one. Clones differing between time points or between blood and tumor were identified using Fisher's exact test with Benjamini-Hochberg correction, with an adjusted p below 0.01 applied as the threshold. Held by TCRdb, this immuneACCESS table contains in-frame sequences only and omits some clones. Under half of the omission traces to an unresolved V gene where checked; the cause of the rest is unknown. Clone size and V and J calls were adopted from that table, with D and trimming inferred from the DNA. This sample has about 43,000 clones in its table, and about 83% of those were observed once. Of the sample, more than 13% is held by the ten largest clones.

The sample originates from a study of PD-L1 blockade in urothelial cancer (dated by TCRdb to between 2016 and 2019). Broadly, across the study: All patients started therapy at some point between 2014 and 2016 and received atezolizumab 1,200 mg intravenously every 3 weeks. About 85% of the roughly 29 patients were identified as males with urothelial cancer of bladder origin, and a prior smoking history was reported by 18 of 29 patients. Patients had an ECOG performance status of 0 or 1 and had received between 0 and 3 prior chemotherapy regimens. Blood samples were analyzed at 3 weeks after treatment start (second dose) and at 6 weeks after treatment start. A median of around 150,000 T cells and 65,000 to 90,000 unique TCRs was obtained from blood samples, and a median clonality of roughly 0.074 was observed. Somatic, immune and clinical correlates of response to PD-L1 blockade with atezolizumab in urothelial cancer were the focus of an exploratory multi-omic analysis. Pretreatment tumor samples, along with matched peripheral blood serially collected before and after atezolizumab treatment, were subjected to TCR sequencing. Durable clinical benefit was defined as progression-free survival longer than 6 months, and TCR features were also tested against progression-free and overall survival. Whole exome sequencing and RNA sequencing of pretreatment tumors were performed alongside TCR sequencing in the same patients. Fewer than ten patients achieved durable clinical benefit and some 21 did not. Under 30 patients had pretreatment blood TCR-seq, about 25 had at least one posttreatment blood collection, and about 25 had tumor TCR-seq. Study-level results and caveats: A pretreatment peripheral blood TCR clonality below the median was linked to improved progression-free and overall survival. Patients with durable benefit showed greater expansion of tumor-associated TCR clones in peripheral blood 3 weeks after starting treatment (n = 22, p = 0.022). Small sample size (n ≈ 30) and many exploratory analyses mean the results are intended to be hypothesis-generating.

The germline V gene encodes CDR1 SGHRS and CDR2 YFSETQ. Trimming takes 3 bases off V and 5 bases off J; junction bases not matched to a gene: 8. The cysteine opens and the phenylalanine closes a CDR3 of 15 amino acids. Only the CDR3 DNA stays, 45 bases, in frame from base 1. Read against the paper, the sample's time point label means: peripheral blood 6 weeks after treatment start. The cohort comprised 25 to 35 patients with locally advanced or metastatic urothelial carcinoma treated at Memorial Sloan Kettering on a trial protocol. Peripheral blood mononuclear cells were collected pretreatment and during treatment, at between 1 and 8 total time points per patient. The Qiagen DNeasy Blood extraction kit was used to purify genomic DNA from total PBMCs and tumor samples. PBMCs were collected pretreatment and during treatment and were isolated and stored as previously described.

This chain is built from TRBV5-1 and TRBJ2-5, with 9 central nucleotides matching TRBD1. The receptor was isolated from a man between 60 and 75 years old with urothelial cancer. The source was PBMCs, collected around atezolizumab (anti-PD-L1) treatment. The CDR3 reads CASSSLGQGRETQYF. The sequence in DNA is TGCGCCAGCAGCTCACTGGGACAGGGTAGGGAGACCCAGTACTTC.